The sequence of this T cell receptor (beta chain) was determined in a study of blood T cells in healthy people across ages. General observations from the study: Fewer expanded clones and more diversity marked long-lived versus aged donors. Unknown donor CMV status possibly confounded expanded clonotype changes. TCR beta diversity correlated strongly with naive T cell percentage.

As for this clonotype: Its antigen remains unknown.

A second PCR of about 6 to 11 cycles used a sample-barcoded 5' primer and a J-beta primer mix. TCRdb processed the 5' RACE reads anew with MiXCR; each CDR3 protein has one entry. Of approximately 820,000 distinct CDR3 sequences in the sample, 40% to 50% were seen once. The draw of peripheral blood yielded around 9.6 milliliters from each donor. This CDR3 is built from 17 residues. V was trimmed by 3 bases and J by 10 bases, leaving 27 bases between them. This rearrangement joins TRBV12-3 or TRBV12-4 to TRBJ1-2, with D tentatively TRBD1 (5 bases). The TCR was taken from a man in his 60s in good health. Sample: blood. CDR3 protein: CASSFQRGVHSREDYTF. Here the CDR3 DNA reads TGTGCCAGCAGTTTCCAAAGAGGGGTTCATAGCCGAGAAGACTACACCTTC.